The 26 T cell receptor beta chains in this list originate from one sample, sequenced in a study of response to subunit inactivated influenza vaccine (dated 2018 in TCRdb). The library was produced with RT-PCR. The sample was run on an Illumina HiSeq 2500. TCRdb passed the public sequencing reads through fastp at Q25 and MiXCR, retaining productive beta sequences. Rows are unified per CDR3 protein, each entry keeping the most common DNA and genes. The sample data list about 180,000 distinct CDR3 sequences, and about 10% of these were observed just once. The top ten constitute about a third of the sample. This material consisted of CD8+ T cells sorted from PBMCs, taken less than 30 months after vaccination. The source is a man in his fifties or sixties who received an inactivated influenza vaccine. Donor details come from another sample of the same person, matched by shared clones.

The J gene is TRBJ2-1, the V gene TRBV4-1, with D uncertain. V lost 4 bases and J lost 9, with 10 bases in between. This CDR3 spans 12 amino acids. Per germline, CDR1 MGHRA and CDR2 YSYEKL. The DNA for the CDR3 is TGCGCCAGCAGCCTCAACGATGGTGAGCAGTTCTTC. This sequence encodes CASSLNDGEQFF.

The rearrangement links TRBV12-3 or TRBV12-4 to TRBJ1-2; D is unresolved. The CDR3 spans 13 residues. Trimming cost V 6 bases and J 4 bases, with 12 bases left between them. The DNA for the CDR3 is TGTGCCAGCAGAAACCAGGATTCCTATGGCTACACCTTC. Amino acid sequence: CASRNQDSYGYTF.

This clonotype turned up a few times. The chain recombines TRBV20-1 with TRBJ1-2, with 7 bases aligning to TRBD1. This CDR3 contains 13 residues. V gave up 6 bases and J gave up 3 bases; unmatched junction bases: 7. In germline, CDR1 is DFQATT, CDR2 SNEGSKA (reference sequence). Here the CDR3 reads CSARTGADYGYTF. Here the CDR3 DNA reads TGCAGTGCGCGTACAGGGGCCGACTATGGCTACACCTTC.

The gene calls are TRBV4-3 and TRBJ1-1, with 10 bases that match TRBD1. CDR1 and CDR2 from the germline V gene are LGHNA and YSLEER. V shed 2 bases, J shed 6 bases, and the junction held 6 bases outside the gene matches. CDR3 size: 15 residues. Written as DNA, the CDR3 is TGCGCCAGCAGCCAACTGACAGGGGGCCGACCTGAAGCTTTCTTT. Encoded protein: CASSQLTGGRPEAFF.

This clonotype was counted a few times. The V call is TRBV11-2, the J call TRBJ1-2; D ambiguous. CDR3 length: 13 amino acids. Between the trimmed V and J ends, which lost 1 base and 4 bases, there was a span of 7 bases. CDR1 and CDR2 from the germline V gene are SGHAT and FQNNGV. In DNA form, the CDR3 reads TGTGCCAGCAGCTTAGGCCCGGCCTATGGCTACACCTTC. Protein product: CASSLGPAYGYTF.

V is TRBV13 and J is TRBJ2-5; 9 bases are shared with TRBD2. There are 13 residues in the CDR3. V gave up 5 bases and J gave up 5 bases; unmatched junction bases: 3. The germline V gene encodes CDR1 PRHDT and CDR2 FYEKMQ (reference sequence). CDR3 coding DNA: TGTGCCAGCAGCGTTAGCGGGAGTGAGACCCAGTACTTC. Translation gives CASSVSGSETQYF.

The V call is TRBV27, the J call TRBJ1-2; 8 bases match TRBD1. The CDR3 consists of 14 residues. The V and J ends lost 5 bases and 4 bases, in that order; junction bases with no gene match: 6. Germline CDR1 and CDR2: MNHEY and SMNVEV (reference sequence). The CDR3 region is CASSPGGAPYGYTF. CDR3 nucleotide sequence: TGTGCCAGCAGTCCAGGGGGCGCCCCCTATGGCTACACCTTC.

This rearrangement joins TRBV6-5 to TRBJ2-1, with a possible D match to TRBD2 (6 bases). With 2 bases removed from V and 5 bases from J, the gap between germline ends came to 10 bases. The germline V gene has CDR1 MNHEY and CDR2 SVGAGI. The CDR3 spans 14 residues. The chain's CDR3 is CASSYVGGDNEQFF. The DNA of the CDR3 is TGTGCCAGCAGTTACGTGGGAGGAGACAATGAGCAGTTCTTC.

A few counts support this clonotype. The chain has TRBV28 and TRBJ1-5, with D maybe TRBD1 (5 bases). The germline V gene encodes CDR1 MDHEN and CDR2 SYDVKM. The CDR3 sequence is 15 residues long. Trimming removed 5 bases from V and 0 bases from J, with 11 bases in between. The CDR3 region is CASSSTGASNQPQHF. In DNA form, the CDR3 reads TGTGCCAGCAGTAGTACCGGGGCTAGCAATCAGCCCCAGCATTTT.

This clonotype was seen a few times. The chain's CDR3 is CAINLSGNEQFF. CDR3 in DNA: TGTGCCATCAACCTGAGCGGGAATGAGCAGTTCTTC. The chain links TRBV10-3 to TRBJ2-1, with D maybe TRBD2 (6 bases). Trimming cost V 7 bases and J 7 bases, with 11 bases left between them. The germline CDR1 and CDR2 sequences are ENHRY and SYGVKD. The CDR3 has 12 residues.

This clonotype occurred a few times. The chain carries TRBV9 and TRBJ2-7, with a possible D match to TRBD1 (5 bases). CDR1 is SGDLS, CDR2 YYNGEE, per germline. This CDR3 region has 14 residues. V was clipped by 3 bases and J by 4 bases, with 14 bases between them. The DNA of the CDR3 is TGTGCCAGCAGCGGGGGTCAGCAGGGTTACGAGCAGTACTTC. This sequence encodes CASSGGQQGYEQYF.

This clonotype was detected a few times. The chain carries TRBV10-3 and TRBJ2-7, with a tentative D call TRBD2 (5 bases). V shed 11 bases and J shed 6 bases, with 17 bases lying between them. Germline V CDR1 and CDR2: ENHRY, SYGVKD. The CDR3 has 12 amino acids. Written as DNA, the CDR3 is TGTGCCCCCGTGGCGAGGGTCGGCGAGCAGTACTTC. Its translation: CAPVARVGEQYF.

This clonotype has just a few counts. CDR3 in amino acids: CASSPSGGASSYEQYF. The CDR3 region has the DNA TGTGCCAGCAGTCCTAGCGGGGGAGCTAGCTCCTACGAGCAGTACTTC. This chain uses TRBV12-3 or TRBV12-4 with TRBJ2-7; TRBD2 agrees at 10 bases. J lost 0 bases, V lost 5 bases, and 7 bases had no gene match. This CDR3 region has 16 residues.

This clonotype was counted only a few times. The chain employs TRBV11-2 and TRBJ2-1; 8 nucleotides agree with TRBD2. Trimming cost V 3 bases and J 4 bases; bases outside gene matches: 11. In germline, CDR1 is SGHAT, CDR2 FQNNGV. This CDR3 has 17 amino acids. The CDR3 spells CASSFPGAGVLYNEQFF. The CDR3 DNA sequence: TGTGCCAGCAGCTTTCCGGGAGCGGGGGTCCTGTACAATGAGCAGTTCTTC.

In this sample, this clonotype turned up a few times. The CDR3 spells CSARTGDGYTF. In DNA, the CDR3 is TGCAGTGCTAGAACAGGGGACGGCTACACCTTC. The chain combines TRBV20-1 with TRBJ1-2; 7 bases agree with TRBD1. Germline CDR1 reads DFQATT; CDR2 reads SNEGSKA (reference sequence). V was clipped by 2 bases and J by 8 bases; unmatched bases: 2. The CDR3 length is 11 residues.

In this sample, this clonotype turned up many times. The rearrangement joins TRBV6-1 to TRBJ2-3; maybe TRBD2 (5 bases). The CDR3 sequence is 15 residues long. Germline V lookup: CDR1 MNHNS, CDR2 SASEGT. V was trimmed by 5 bases and J by 5 bases, leaving 17 bases between them. The chain's CDR3 is CASSPGLLGRDTQYF. Written as DNA, the CDR3 is TGTGCCAGCAGTCCCGGTCTATTGGGGAGAGATACGCAGTATTTT.

This clonotype was recorded a few times. The rearrangement links TRBV20-1 to TRBJ2-7; possible D gene TRBD2, 6 bases. Per germline, CDR1 DFQATT and CDR2 SNEGSKA (reference sequence). V shed 3 bases and J shed 2 bases, with 17 bases lying between them. This CDR3 has 15 amino acids. Here the CDR3 reads CSASPHRRETYEQYF. The CDR3 region has the DNA TGCAGTGCTAGCCCCCACAGGAGGGAAACCTACGAGCAGTACTTC.

V usage is TRBV9 and J usage is TRBJ2-5, with D perhaps matching TRBD1 (5 bases). This CDR3 is built from 14 residues. V was shortened by 0 bases and J by 2 bases, with 8 bases between the two germline ends. The germline V gene has CDR1 SGDLS and CDR2 YYNGEE. The CDR3 DNA reads as TGTGCCAGCAGCGTAGAGGACACTCAAGAGACCCAGTACTTC. It encodes CASSVEDTQETQYF. The entire variable domain, with the rest obtained from reference TRBV9 and TRBJ2-5, is as follows: DSGVTQTPKHLITATGQRVTLRCSPRSGDLSVYWYQQSLDQGLQFLIQYYNGEERAKGNILERFSAQQFPDLHSELNLSSLELGDSALYFCASSVEDTQETQYFGPGTRLLVL.

This clonotype was seen repeatedly, ten times or more. The gene calls are TRBV14 and TRBJ1-4; D unresolved. Germline lookup yields CDR1 SGHDN and CDR2 FVKESK. V gave up 0 bases and J gave up 12 bases, with 11 bases separating them. The CDR3 is made up of 13 amino acids. CDR3 in amino acids: CASSQDGEGQLFF. In DNA form, the CDR3 reads TGTGCCAGCAGCCAAGATGGCGAAGGTCAACTGTTTTTT.

Comment on this clonotype: No DNA is shown, since the ends of the CDR3 on it are uncertain; the CDR3 is the one TCRdb lists. The chain recombines TRBV28 with TRBJ2-7; the table calls TRBD1, which could not be checked here. Germline assignment: CDR1 MDHEN and CDR2 SYDVKM. The CDR3 comprises 14 residues, both ends counted. CDR3 loop: CASSSSGVRDEQYF.

This clonotype was observed many times. Here the CDR3 reads CASSSGAGDYEQYF. As DNA, the CDR3 is TGTGCCAGCAGTTCAGGGGCAGGGGACTACGAGCAGTACTTC. J is TRBJ2-7 and V is TRBV27; tentative D call: TRBD1 (6 bases). V was pared by 4 bases and J by 3 bases, with 13 bases between. This CDR3 has 14 residues. CDR1 and CDR2 from the germline V gene are MNHEY and SMNVEV (reference sequence).

The V gene is TRBV20-1, the J gene TRBJ1-1, with unresolved D. V was shortened by 0 bases and J by 8 bases, with 16 bases between the two germline ends. CDR1 and CDR2 (germline): DFQATT, SNEGSKA (reference sequence). The CDR3 loop spans 14 amino acids. Here the CDR3 reads CSARDISFVVEAFF. Written as DNA, the CDR3 is TGCAGTGCTAGAGATATAAGCTTTGTCGTGGAAGCTTTCTTT.

This chain connects TRBV5-5 to TRBJ1-1, with D possibly matching TRBD1 (6 bases). The CDR3 covers 13 residues. V was pared by 5 bases and J by 6 bases, with 14 bases between. Germline values: CDR1 SGHKS, CDR2 YYEKEE (reference sequence). The DNA of the CDR3 is TGTGCCAGCAGTGGGAGGGCAGGGGCTGAAGCTTTCTTT. This encodes CASSGRAGAEAFF. The variable domain in full, completed from reference TRBV5-5 and TRBJ1-1, reads DAGVTQSPTHLIKTRGQQVTLRCSPISGHKSVSWYQQVLGQGPQFIFQYYEKEERGRGNFPDRFSARQFPNYSSELNVNALLLGDSALYLCASSGRAGAEAFFGQGTRLTVV.

In its sample, this clonotype was seen a few times. The V gene is TRBV27, the J gene TRBJ2-1; no clear D. V was pared by 0 bases and J by 9 bases, with 6 bases between. Germline loops: CDR1 MNHEY, CDR2 SMNVEV (reference sequence). CDR3 length: 12 residues. The chain's CDR3 is CASSLSGGEQFF. In DNA, the CDR3 is TGTGCCAGCAGTTTATCCGGTGGTGAGCAGTTCTTC.

There are a few counts of this clonotype. The CDR3 spells CASNPPGTRTGELFF. The CDR3 region has the DNA TGTGCCAGCAACCCGCCGGGGACACGAACCGGGGAGCTGTTTTTT. The chain carries TRBV28 and TRBJ2-2, with D possibly matching TRBD1 (6 bases). Germline V CDR1 and CDR2: MDHEN, SYDVKM. V was pared by 7 bases and J by 5 bases, with 17 bases between. The CDR3 totals 15 residues.

This chain connects TRBV24-1 to TRBJ2-1, with no clear D. Germline assignment: CDR1 KGHDR and CDR2 SFDVKD. V dropped 3 bases and J dropped 7 bases, with 6 bases sitting between them. This CDR3 is built from 12 residues. The CDR3, as DNA: TGTGCCACCAGTGATGGGCGAAATGAGCAGTTCTTC. This translates into CATSDGRNEQFF.